These 7 T cell receptor beta chains were all obtained from the same sample, sequenced in a study of PD-1 blockade in classical Hodgkin lymphoma. Here immunoSEQ multiplex PCR was the method, and the copy in TCRdb shows in-frame clones only, minus some. The data hold roughly 27,000 clones, with over 60% observed a single time. Documented time point: cycle 4 day 1 (C4D1), after five to seven weeks of nivolumab. With no exception, relapse followed autologous stem cell transplantation in all patients, and brentuximab vedotin exposure varied. Sequenced here: peripheral blood mononuclear cells (PBMCs), sampled before the fourth cycle of nivolumab. Every receptor here comes from a human donor with classical Hodgkin lymphoma.

This rearrangement joins TRBV7-9 to TRBJ1-6; 9 bases align to TRBD1. Germline assignment: CDR1 SEHNR and CDR2 FQNEAQ (reference sequence). With V trimmed by 5 bases and J by 7 bases, 9 bases remained unmatched. This CDR3 is built from 16 residues. CDR3 sequence (DNA): TGTGCCAGCAGCCCGGGGACAGGGAAAATGAATTCACCCCTCCACTTT. Protein product: CASSPGTGKMNSPLHF.

The chain links TRBV2 to TRBJ2-1; TRBD2 matches at 9 bases. With V trimmed by 8 bases and J by 0 bases, 11 bases remained unmatched. Germline CDR1 SNHLY, CDR2 FYNNEI. The CDR3 length is 17 residues. CDR3 amino acids: CASPAASGDSSYNEQFF. DNA for the CDR3: TGTGCCAGCCCAGCGGCTAGCGGGGATAGCTCCTACAATGAGCAGTTCTTC.

V usage is TRBV28 and J usage is TRBJ2-1; D call uncertain. The CDR3 spans 12 residues. Trimming took 2 bases from V and 11 from J, leaving 10 bases between them. Germline loops: CDR1 MDHEN, CDR2 SYDVKM. The CDR3 spells CASSLTGRQQFF. In nucleotides, the CDR3 is TGTGCCAGCAGTTTAACGGGTCGACAGCAGTTCTTC.

This chain connects TRBV7-2 to TRBJ2-7; 7 bases are a match to TRBD1. Germline CDR1 reads SGHTA; CDR2 reads FQGNSA. The V gene end was trimmed by 4 bases and the J gene end by 4 bases; junction bases not matched to a gene: 16. The CDR3 has 17 residues. Written as DNA, the CDR3 is TGTGCCAGCAGCTCTTTAACAGGGGCGTACGGCCTATACGAGCAGTACTTC. This encodes CASSSLTGAYGLYEQYF.

The table lists this clone with a few counts. This chain connects TRBV6-5 to TRBJ1-2; maybe TRBD1 (5 bases). CDR1 MNHEY and CDR2 SVGAGI come from the germline V gene. Trimming took 5 bases from V and 8 from J, leaving 18 bases between them. The CDR3 has 14 residues. For the CDR3, the DNA is TGTGCCAGCAGTACCATCACCGGGGGTAGCGGCTACACCTTC. Residues: CASSTITGGSGYTF.

In its sample, this clone was seen once. The chain carries TRBV21-1 and TRBJ2-7; TRBD1, the table's D call, lacks a check against the DNA. TRBV21-1 is deemed a pseudogene. There are 14 residues in the CDR3. CDR3 DNA: TGTGCCAGCAGCTCCCGGGACACCACCTACGAGCAGTACTTC. Its translation: CASSSRDTTYEQYF.

This clone has more than one count but fewer than ten. This chain connects TRBV5-1 to TRBJ2-7; D ambiguous. V lost 0 bases, J lost 5 bases, and 12 bases lay in between. This CDR3 is 14 amino acids long. Germline CDR1 and CDR2: SGHRS and YFSETQ. CDR3 amino acids: CASSLVSLRDEQYF. DNA for the CDR3: TGCGCCAGCAGCTTGGTGTCTTTACGGGACGAGCAGTACTTC.